Listed here are 17 T cell receptor beta chains from one sample, sequenced in a study of T cells after yellow fever vaccination. TCRdb passed the 5' RACE reads through MiXCR, listing each CDR3 protein once. Counted here are 350,000 or so distinct CDR3 sequences, approximately 8% occurring once; the ten biggest clones make up 17%. Material: PBMCs, obtained about 41 days after the first yellow fever vaccination. The receptors were sampled from a man between 18 and 35 years old who received the YFV17D yellow fever vaccine.

Ten or more counts support this clonotype. The rearrangement uses TRBV3-1 and TRBJ2-5; TRBD2 is a possible D gene (7 bases). From germline, CDR1 is LGHDT and CDR2 YNNKEL (reference sequence). CDR3 length: 15 residues. V lost 4 bases, J lost 5 bases, and 17 bases lay in between. CDR3 DNA sequence: TGTGCCAGCAGCCCCCCGTGGGGGGGCCCGGAGACCCAGTACTTC. Translating it yields CASSPPWGGPETQYF.

The CDR3 spells CASSPPWATNTGELFF. For the CDR3, the DNA is TGTGCCAGTAGTCCCCCTTGGGCCACGAACACCGGGGAGCTGTTTTTT. The V gene is TRBV19, the J gene TRBJ2-2; D is unclear. V dropped 5 bases and J dropped 0 bases, with 13 bases sitting between them. CDR1 LNHDA and CDR2 SQIVND come from the germline V gene (reference sequence). This CDR3 comprises 16 residues.

The rearrangement links TRBV12-3 or TRBV12-4 to TRBJ2-2; 10 nucleotides agree with TRBD1. The CDR3 extends over 15 amino acids. After removal of 2 bases from V and 6 bases from J, the junction contained 3 bases not matched to a gene. The CDR3: CASSLRQGAAGELFF. CDR3 bases: TGTGCCAGCAGTTTACGACAGGGGGCCGCCGGGGAGCTGTTTTTT.

Ten or more counts support this clonotype. This rearrangement joins TRBV10-1 to TRBJ1-1; D not resolved. Trimming cost V 6 bases and J 1 base, with 9 bases left between them. This CDR3 has 13 amino acids. Per germline, CDR1 WNHNN and CDR2 SYGVQD (reference sequence). CDR3 in amino acids: CASRRNSNTEAFF. The CDR3 region has the DNA TGCGCCAGCAGACGGAATTCGAACACTGAAGCTTTCTTT.

This clonotype was observed many times. The V call is TRBV5-1, the J call TRBJ2-7; 7 bases line up with TRBD2. After removal of 1 base from V and 6 bases from J, the junction contained 4 bases not matched to a gene. Germline CDR1 SGHRS, CDR2 YFSETQ. The CDR3 consists of 13 residues. DNA for the CDR3: TGCGCCAGCAGCTTGTCGGGGGGATCCGAGCAGTACGTC. This sequence encodes CASSLSGGSEQYV.

In this sample, this clonotype turned up a few times. The DNA for the CDR3 is TGTGCCAGCAGTTCGGGACTCGAACTCTACGAGCAGTACTTC. Translated: CASSSGLELYEQYF. The J gene is TRBJ2-7, the V gene TRBV27; D is perhaps TRBD2 (6 bases). The CDR3 has 14 residues. CDR1 is MNHEY, CDR2 SMNVEV, per germline (reference sequence). V dropped 4 bases and J dropped 3 bases, with 13 bases sitting between them.

This clonotype was detected many times. This sequence joins TRBV19 and TRBJ1-2, with 7 bases identical to TRBD1. The germline CDR1 and CDR2 sequences are LNHDA and SQIVND (reference sequence). J lost 7 bases, V lost 5 bases, and 10 bases had no gene match. This CDR3 spans 14 amino acids. This chain's CDR3 is CASSVTGSPPGYTF. The CDR3 DNA reads as TGTGCCAGTAGTGTGACAGGGAGTCCTCCTGGCTACACCTTC.

The rearrangement links TRBV5-5 to TRBJ1-4; D remains ambiguous. V was pared by 0 bases and J by 0 bases, with 12 bases between. This CDR3 region has 17 residues. CDR1 and CDR2 (germline): SGHKS, YYEKEE (reference sequence). In nucleotides, the CDR3 is TGTGCCAGCAGCTTGGGCTCCCTACTTACAACTAATGAAAAACTGTTTTTT. Protein product: CASSLGSLLTTNEKLFF.

This clonotype has more than one count but fewer than ten. CDR3 sequence: CATSSKTRADTQYF. CDR3 in DNA: TGTGCCACCAGCAGTAAGACAAGAGCAGATACGCAGTATTTT. The chain combines TRBV15 with TRBJ2-3; D is ambiguous. V lost 3 bases and J lost 4, with 11 bases in between. The CDR3 length is 14 residues. Looked up from germline, CDR1 is LNHNV and CDR2 is YYDKDF (reference sequence).

CDR3 sequence: CASRPLDRVEQYV. The CDR3 DNA reads as TGTGCCAGCAGACCACTGGACAGGGTCGAGCAGTACGTC. The chain is built from TRBV7-9 and TRBJ2-7; 8 bases map to TRBD1. From germline, CDR1 is SEHNR and CDR2 FQNEAQ (reference sequence). This CDR3 has 13 residues. Trimming took 6 bases from V and 6 from J; bases not matched to a gene: 7.

This clonotype was seen at least ten times. J is TRBJ2-5 and V is TRBV5-1, with 14 nucleotides matching TRBD2. The CDR3 extends over 15 amino acids. J was trimmed by 2 bases and V by 3 bases; bases with no gene match: 0. Germline CDR1 and CDR2: SGHRS and YFSETQ. The CDR3, as DNA: TGCGCCAGCAGCTGGACTAGCGGGGGGCAAGAGACCCAGTACTTC. Translated: CASSWTSGGQETQYF.

The chain employs TRBV7-9 and TRBJ1-2; TRBD1 aligns across 9 bases. The V gene's germline CDR1 is SEHNR and CDR2 FQNEAQ (reference sequence). The CDR3 extends over 13 amino acids. Trimming took 4 bases from V and 7 from J; bases not matched to a gene: 4. CDR3 loop: CASSSTGGGGYTF. For the CDR3, the DNA is TGTGCCAGCAGCTCGACAGGGGGAGGTGGCTACACCTTC.

This clonotype was observed a handful of times. This rearrangement joins TRBV6-2 or TRBV6-3 to TRBJ2-7; D remains ambiguous. This CDR3 spans 13 amino acids. CDR1 and CDR2 from the germline V gene are MNHEY and SVGEGT. V was shortened by 5 bases and J by 6 bases, with 14 bases between the two germline ends. This chain's CDR3 is CASSRTGPGEQYF. CDR3 DNA sequence: TGTGCCAGCAGTAGGACCGGTCCAGGCGAGCAGTACTTC.

A few counts support this clonotype. V is TRBV5-1 and J is TRBJ1-6, with 8 positions matching TRBD1. Germline assignment: CDR1 SGHRS and CDR2 YFSETQ. This CDR3 comprises 13 residues. V shed 3 bases, J shed 10 bases, and the junction held 3 bases outside the gene matches. CDR3 in DNA: TGCGCCAGCAGCTCCGACAGGGGCTCACCCCTCCACTTT. This sequence encodes CASSSDRGSPLHF.

This clonotype appeared many times. The chain uses TRBV7-2 and TRBJ1-1; TRBD1 aligns across 7 bases. Germline V gene lookup returns CDR1 SGHTA and CDR2 FQGNSA. The V segment lost 3 bases and the J segment 0 bases; nucleotides outside the gene matches: 1. The CDR3 is made up of 14 amino acids. The CDR3 is CASSLGQMNTEAFF. CDR3 nucleotides: TGTGCCAGCAGCTTGGGACAGATGAACACTGAAGCTTTCTTT.

This clonotype was recorded a few times. This rearrangement joins TRBV7-3 to TRBJ2-1; D may be TRBD2 (7 bases). V was pared by 7 bases and J by 3 bases, with 22 bases between. CDR3 length equals 17 residues. Germline CDR1 SGHTA, CDR2 FQGTGA. The CDR3 spells CASTNSGGRGNYNEQFF. The DNA of the CDR3 is TGTGCCAGCACCAACTCCGGGGGGCGGGGTAACTACAATGAGCAGTTCTTC. The full variable domain, its missing parts supplied by reference TRBV7-3 and TRBJ2-1, is GAGVSQTPSNKVTEKGKYVELRCDPISGHTALYWYRQSLGQGPEFLIYFQGTGAADDSGLPNDRFFAVRPEGSVSTLKIQRTERGDSAVYLCASTNSGGRGNYNEQFFGPGTRLTVL.

This clonotype was recorded many times. The V gene is TRBV27, the J gene TRBJ1-4; D uncertain. V was pared by 6 bases and J by 0 bases, with 11 bases between. The CDR3 has 15 amino acids. CDR1 and CDR2 (germline): MNHEY, SMNVEV (reference sequence). Here the CDR3 reads CASSPVWATNEKLFF. Written as DNA, the CDR3 is TGTGCCAGCAGCCCCGTTTGGGCAACTAATGAAAAACTGTTTTTT.